This entry lists 3 T cell receptor beta chains sequenced from one sample in a study of T cell changes during pregnancy in multiple sclerosis. Assay: immunoSEQ multiplex PCR; the TCRdb copy retains only in-frame clones and omits some. The table records about 38,000 clones, almost 90% of them present only once. Sequences were derived from CD4+ T cells from peripheral blood mononuclear cells, sampled in the second trimester of pregnancy. The receptors derive from a female donor with multiple sclerosis, enrolled in a pregnancy study.

The chain joins TRBV5-1 to TRBJ2-1; TRBD2 matches at 8 bases. Germline-derived CDR1 and CDR2 are SGHRS and YFSETQ. This CDR3 region has 16 residues. The trim removed 4 bases at V and 3 bases at J, leaving 9 bases unmatched. CDR3 region: CASSPWGLDLYNEQFF. The CDR3 nucleotides are TGCGCCAGCAGCCCCTGGGGACTAGATCTCTACAATGAGCAGTTCTTC.

This sequence joins TRBV10-3 and TRBJ1-5; no definite D call. Germline lookup yields CDR1 ENHRY and CDR2 SYGVKD. The ends were cut back, 0 bases at V and 6 bases at J, with 6 bases in the middle. The CDR3 length is 13 residues. CDR3: CAISESTGQPQHF. CDR3 DNA sequence: TGTGCCATCAGTGAGTCGACGGGTCAGCCCCAGCATTTT.

The chain couples TRBV15 to TRBJ2-5; D possibly corresponds to TRBD2 (6 bases). The CDR3 spans 14 residues. Trimming cost V 0 bases and J 2 bases, with 7 bases left between them. Germline V gene sequence: CDR1 LNHNV, CDR2 YYDKDF (reference sequence). Here the CDR3 DNA reads TGTGCCACCAGCAGAGATCGGGAGCAAGAGACCCAGTACTTC. Amino acids: CATSRDREQETQYF.